Below are 15 T cell receptor beta chains sequenced from a single sample in a study of PD-1 blockade in classical Hodgkin lymphoma. Measured with immunoSEQ multiplex PCR; TCRdb has only the in-frame clones, and not every one. This table has 95,000 to 100,000 clones, 85% to 90% appearing once. Patients all relapsed after autologous stem cell transplantation, and there was variation in brentuximab vedotin exposure. Sequenced material: peripheral blood mononuclear cells (PBMCs), taken before the second cycle of nivolumab. The receptor set was obtained from a human donor with classical Hodgkin lymphoma.

The chain couples TRBV27 to TRBJ2-1; D remains ambiguous. The ends were cut back, 0 bases at V and 6 bases at J, with 18 bases in the middle. The CDR3 extends over 17 amino acids. Germline CDR1 is MNHEY and CDR2 is SMNVEV (reference sequence). Here the CDR3 reads CASSLSGYKVGSNEQFF. The CDR3 region has the DNA TGTGCCAGCAGTTTATCCGGGTACAAGGTAGGTAGCAATGAGCAGTTCTTC.

The V and J genes are TRBV7-8 and TRBJ1-2; 7 bases match TRBD1. The length of the CDR3 is 13 residues. V lost 4 bases and J lost 8; bases outside the gene matches: 7. CDR1 SGHVS and CDR2 FQNEAQ come from the germline V gene. Here the CDR3 reads CASSSTQGGGYTF. In nucleotides, the CDR3 is TGTGCCAGCAGCTCGACCCAGGGGGGGGGCTACACCTTC.

This chain joins TRBV19 and TRBJ2-7, with TRBD1 matching over 7 bases. Germline loops: CDR1 LNHDA, CDR2 SQIVND (reference sequence). Trimming at V came to 10 bases and at J to 5 bases, leaving 8 bases not matched to a gene. This CDR3 is built from 12 residues. This CDR3 is CATRQGRHEQYF. The DNA of the CDR3 is TGTGCCACGAGACAGGGCCGCCACGAGCAGTACTTC.

The gene calls are TRBV5-1 and TRBJ1-6; D possibly corresponds to TRBD1 (6 bases). V lost 8 bases and J lost 5, with 23 bases in between. This CDR3 has 17 amino acids. Germline values: CDR1 SGHRS, CDR2 YFSETQ. CDR3 loop: CASPRAPGHHDNSPLHF. In DNA form, the CDR3 reads TGCGCCAGTCCTAGGGCGCCGGGACACCACGATAATTCACCCCTCCACTTT.

The rearrangement joins TRBV9 to TRBJ2-2, with 8 bases aligning to TRBD1. The germline V gene encodes CDR1 SGDLS and CDR2 YYNGEE. The CDR3 extends over 15 amino acids. V gave up 0 bases and J gave up 6 bases; unmatched junction bases: 4. DNA for the CDR3: TGTGCCAGCAGCGTAGAACAGGGGGTTGCCGGGGAGCTGTTTTTT. Its translation: CASSVEQGVAGELFF.

This chain joins TRBV28 and TRBJ1-1, with no clear D. V was pared by 2 bases and J by 0 bases, with 7 bases between. The CDR3 is 14 residues long. The germline V gene encodes CDR1 MDHEN and CDR2 SYDVKM. CDR3 in DNA: TGTGCCAGCAGTTTAAATGGTGTGAACACTGAAGCTTTCTTT. Translating gives CASSLNGVNTEAFF.

The gene calls are TRBV4-3 and TRBJ1-2; D gene ambiguous. Trimming cost V 1 base and J 1 base, with 13 bases left between them. Germline lookup yields CDR1 LGHNA and CDR2 YSLEER. The CDR3 contains 16 residues. The CDR3 DNA sequence: TGCGCCAGCAGCCAAGGTCCGGTCAGTCTTAACTATGGCTACACCTTC. Translating it yields CASSQGPVSLNYGYTF.

The chain uses TRBV28 and TRBJ1-3; D is ambiguous. Per germline, CDR1 MDHEN and CDR2 SYDVKM. The CDR3 has 16 amino acids. V gave up 5 bases and J gave up 0 bases, with 14 bases separating them. CDR3 sequence: CASSPSTSYSGNTIYF. The CDR3 nucleotides read TGTGCCAGCAGTCCCTCGACGAGCTACTCTGGAAACACCATATATTTT. Looking up the rest from reference TRBV28 and TRBJ1-3 gives the full variable domain: DVKVTQSSRYLVKRTGEKVFLECVQDMDHENMFWYRQDPGLGLRLIYFSYDVKMKEKGDIPEGYSVSREKKERFSLILESASTNQTSMYLCASSPSTSYSGNTIYFGEGSWLTVV.

The CDR3 DNA follows: TGCGCCAGCAGCGAACAGGGTACGGCTTTCTTT. It codes for CASSEQGTAFF. The chain recombines TRBV10-2 with TRBJ1-1, with D possibly being TRBD1 (6 bases). Trimming removed 6 bases from V and 11 bases from J, with 13 bases in between. CDR1 is WSHSY and CDR2 is SAAADI in the germline V gene. This CDR3 is 11 amino acids long.

The J gene is TRBJ1-4, the V gene TRBV28; the D gene is possibly TRBD1 (6 bases). Germline CDR1 and CDR2: MDHEN and SYDVKM. The germline V and J ends were trimmed by 8 bases and 0 bases, with 16 bases remaining between them. This CDR3 has 16 amino acids. Written as DNA, the CDR3 is TGTGCCAGCGCTGGGGGCAGGTCCGCAACTAATGAAAAACTGTTTTTT. This encodes CASAGGRSATNEKLFF.

V is TRBV7-3 and J is TRBJ1-3, with TRBD1 as a possible D gene (6 bases). V was shortened by 2 bases and J by 0 bases, with 23 bases between the two germline ends. The germline gives CDR1 SGHTA, CDR2 FQGTGA. This CDR3 region has 20 residues. CDR3 sequence reads: CASSLSRSGGQTHSGNTIYF. For the CDR3, the DNA is TGTGCCAGCAGCTTATCCCGGAGTGGTGGACAGACACACTCTGGAAACACCATATATTTT.

The CDR3 protein is CASSPARNYEQYF. The CDR3 DNA reads TGTGCCAGCAGCCCGGCCAGGAACTACGAGCAGTACTTC. V usage is TRBV7-7 and J usage is TRBJ2-7; no firm D call. The CDR3 is 13 residues long. Trimming pared 5 bases from V and 3 bases from J, leaving 11 bases between. The germline V gene encodes CDR1 SSHAT and CDR2 FNYEAQ (reference sequence).

The rearrangement links TRBV5-4 to TRBJ2-5; D is undetermined. The CDR3 spans 11 residues. The V gene's germline CDR1 is SGHNT and CDR2 YYREEE (reference sequence). Trimming left V 0 bases short and J 6 bases short, with 3 bases between. The CDR3 here is CASSLAKTQYF. The DNA of the CDR3 is TGTGCCAGCAGCTTGGCTAAGACCCAGTACTTC. Filled out from reference TRBV5-4 and TRBJ2-5, the complete variable domain reads ETGVTQSPTHLIKTRGQQVTLRCSSQSGHNTVSWYQQALGQGPQFIFQYYREEENGRGNFPPRFSGLQFPNYSSELNVNALELDDSALYLCASSLAKTQYFGPGTRLLVL.

The genes are TRBV30 and TRBJ1-3; 7 bases line up with TRBD1. The V gene end was trimmed by 3 bases and the J gene end by 0 bases; junction bases not matched to a gene: 8. The CDR3 is made up of 16 amino acids. In germline, CDR1 is GTSNPN, CDR2 SVGIG (reference sequence). The CDR3: CAWSRRGTLSGNTIYF. CDR3 nucleotides: TGTGCCTGGAGCCGCAGGGGGACCCTCTCTGGAAACACCATATATTTT.

The genes are TRBV10-1 and TRBJ2-1; a possible D gene is TRBD2 (6 bases). The germline V gene encodes CDR1 WNHNN and CDR2 SYGVQD (reference sequence). The CDR3 is 14 amino acids. V lost 5 bases and J lost 7, with 15 bases in between. In nucleotides, the CDR3 is TGCGCCAGCAGTCGCAACGCCCTAGCGAATGAGCAGTTCTTC. It yields the protein CASSRNALANEQFF.